This entry describes one T cell receptor (beta chain). The antigen is unknown. Generated by immunoSEQ multiplex PCR, the TCRdb table keeps only in-frame clones and is missing some. Of some 140,000 clones listed, approximately 80% were seen once; the top ten hold approximately 4%. This sample stems from a study of T cell responses to AZD1222 COVID-19 vaccine. Background on the study: The analysis combined second doses at about 4 or about 12 weeks.

Findings and limits, study-wide: Spike-specific TCR repertoires showed rising breadth and depth after two AZD1222 doses. Reportedly, close to half of spike-specific TCRs are directed against unmutated variant regions.

Germline lookup yields CDR1 GTSNPN and CDR2 SVGIG (reference sequence). With V trimmed by 1 base and J by 4 bases, 4 bases remained unmatched. This CDR3 has 16 residues. The chain links TRBV30 to TRBJ2-3; 14 bases are shared with TRBD2. This specimen consisted of peripheral blood, obtained on day 0 of AZD1222 vaccination. The TCR comes from an adult in good health. The CDR3: CAWSGGLAGGADTQYF. In DNA form, the CDR3 reads TGTGCCTGGAGTGGAGGACTAGCGGGGGGCGCAGATACGCAGTATTTT.